These 9 T cell receptor beta chains share one sample of origin, sequenced in a study of shared clonotypes between healthy human individuals (dated by TCRdb to the early 2020s). Receptor amplification or capture employed the immunoSEQ multiplex PCR assay. The clones in this table, taken by TCRdb from immuneACCESS, are in-frame only. Not every clone is retained; where verified, under half of the shortfall comes from an unresolved V gene, and the cause of the rest is unknown. The table for this sample lists about a million clones; around three quarters of them were counted only once. Jointly, the top ten make up roughly 1.5% of the sample. What was sequenced was memory CD4+ T cells sorted from blood. The intended sense of this specimen's cell subset or site label: CD45RA-negative fraction. The source of these receptors is a man between 18 and 29 years old in good health.

In this sample, this clone turned up once. The chain carries TRBV13 and TRBJ1-2; D remains ambiguous. CDR1 is PRHDT and CDR2 is FYEKMQ in the germline V gene (reference sequence). V lost 2 bases to trimming and J lost 8 bases, with 15 bases between them. This CDR3 is 14 amino acids long. CDR3 nucleotides: TGTGCCAGCAGCTTACCCTCCCGTTTATTCGGCTACACCTTC. Translating gives CASSLPSRLFGYTF. Complete variable domain (other parts from reference TRBV13 and TRBJ1-2): AAGVIQSPRHLIKEKRETATLKCYPIPRHDTVYWYQQGPGQDPQFLISFYEKMQSDKGSIPDRFSAQQFSDYHSELNMSSLELGDSALYFCASSLPSRLFGYTFGSGTRLTVV.

The genes are TRBV2 and TRBJ2-5, with 9 bases matching TRBD2. V shed 7 bases, J shed 2 bases, and the junction held 5 bases outside the gene matches. This CDR3 region has 14 residues. The germline V gene encodes CDR1 SNHLY and CDR2 FYNNEI. CDR3 sequence (DNA): TGTGCCAGCAAGGAGCGGGGGGCGCAAGAGACCCAGTACTTC. This encodes CASKERGAQETQYF. The entire variable domain, with the rest obtained from reference TRBV2 and TRBJ2-5, is as follows: EPEVTQTPSHQVTQMGQEVILRCVPISNHLYFYWYRQILGQKVEFLVSFYNNEISEKSEIFDDQFSVERPDGSNFTLKIRSTKLEDSAMYFCASKERGAQETQYFGPGTRLLVL.

The chain recombines TRBV11-1 with TRBJ2-5, with TRBD2 identical over 9 bases. The germline gives CDR1 SGHAT, CDR2 FQDESV (reference sequence). J lost 1 base, V lost 5 bases, and 8 bases had no gene match. The CDR3 is made up of 16 amino acids. CDR3 sequence: CASSPPGGGVQETQYF. CDR3 DNA: TGTGCCAGCAGCCCCCCAGGCGGGGGGGTCCAAGAGACCCAGTACTTC.

This clone has only a few counts. It is likely a read error: a sequence one base away is far more abundant. The rearrangement links TRBV14 to TRBJ2-7, with TRBD1 identical over 7 bases. V lost 4 bases and J lost 2; bases outside the gene matches: 2. The CDR3 is 13 amino acids. Looked up from germline, CDR1 is SGHDN and CDR2 is FVKESK. The CDR3 nucleotides are TGTGCCAGCAGCCTGGGACAGACCTACGAGCAGTACTTC. Protein product: CASSLGQTYEQYF.

The chain combines TRBV5-4 with TRBJ1-4, with 8 bases identical to TRBD1. The germline V gene has CDR1 SGHNT and CDR2 YYREEE (reference sequence). This CDR3 is 15 amino acids long. Losses at the gene ends were 4 bases for V and 7 bases for J; bases not matched to a gene: 9. CDR3 bases: TGTGCCAGCAGCATACAACAGGGGGGGGTTGAAAAACTGTTTTTT. Translating gives CASSIQQGGVEKLFF. The entire variable domain, with the rest obtained from reference TRBV5-4 and TRBJ1-4, is as follows: ETGVTQSPTHLIKTRGQQVTLRCSSQSGHNTVSWYQQALGQGPQFIFQYYREEENGRGNFPPRFSGLQFPNYSSELNVNALELDDSALYLCASSIQQGGVEKLFFGSGTQLSVL.

V usage is TRBV19 and J usage is TRBJ1-2, with D perhaps matching TRBD1 (5 bases). Between the trimmed V and J ends, which lost 5 bases and 4 bases, there was a span of 20 bases. The CDR3 has 16 amino acids. CDR1 and CDR2 from the germline V gene are LNHDA and SQIVND (reference sequence). CDR3: CASSAEFRGATYGYTF. DNA for the CDR3: TGTGCCAGTAGTGCCGAATTTCGGGGCGCGACCTATGGCTACACCTTC. Combining the CDR3 with reference TRBV19 and TRBJ1-2 gives the whole variable domain DGGITQSPKYLFRKEGQNVTLSCEQNLNHDAMYWYRQDPGQGLRLIYYSQIVNDFQKGDIAEGYSVSREKKESFPLTVTSAQKNPTAFYLCASSAEFRGATYGYTFGSGTRLTVV.

The chain joins TRBV5-1 to TRBJ1-2; 8 bases map to TRBD1. Germline trimming cut 4 bases from V and 7 bases from J; bases unmatched to any gene: 6. CDR1 SGHRS and CDR2 YFSETQ come from the germline V gene. CDR3 length equals 13 residues. The CDR3 coding sequence is TGCGCCAGCAGCACCGGACAGGGACGTGGCTACACCTTC. Its protein product is CASSTGQGRGYTF.

V and J are TRBV5-1 and TRBJ1-6, with D unclear. From germline, CDR1 is SGHRS and CDR2 YFSETQ. Trimming removed 6 bases at V and 5 bases at J, with 12 bases between. The CDR3 has 14 amino acids. CDR3 loop: CASKGIQNNSPLHF. CDR3 nucleotides: TGCGCCAGCAAGGGTATACAAAATAATTCACCCCTCCACTTT.

The chain uses TRBV7-9 and TRBJ2-1; D unclear. This CDR3 is built from 15 residues. The germline CDR1 and CDR2 sequences are SEHNR and FQNEAQ (reference sequence). Trimming left V 8 bases short and J 0 bases short, with 14 bases between. This CDR3 is CASSQRGSSYNEQFF. The CDR3, as DNA: TGTGCCAGCTCCCAGAGAGGTAGCTCCTACAATGAGCAGTTCTTC.